One sample yielded the 8 T cell receptor beta chains listed below, sequenced in a study of blood T cell repertoires in COVID-19. The repertoire was sequenced with immunoSEQ multiplex PCR; TCRdb's copy has only in-frame clones and lacks some. The repertoire holds fewer than 80,000 clones, with around 70% as singletons. Sequenced: peripheral blood. These receptors came from a man in his fifties or sixties with acute or convalescent COVID-19.

The genes are TRBV6-6 and TRBJ1-5; perhaps TRBD1 as D (5 bases). V lost 2 bases and J 5 bases, leaving 10 bases between the germline ends. CDR3 length equals 14 residues. Germline values: CDR1 MNHNY, CDR2 SVGAGI (reference sequence). DNA of the CDR3: TGTGCCAGCAGTTACCCGGGGGTCCATCAGCCCCAGCATTTT. This encodes CASSYPGVHQPQHF.

The chain joins TRBV10-2 to TRBJ2-7, with D possibly being TRBD2 (6 bases). The germline gives CDR1 WSHSY, CDR2 SAAADI. The CDR3 runs 13 residues. V was shortened by 4 bases and J by 4 bases, with 11 bases between the two germline ends. The CDR3 here is CASSGGREYEQYF. The CDR3 DNA reads as TGCGCCAGCAGTGGAGGACGGGAGTACGAGCAGTACTTC.

The chain recombines TRBV28 with TRBJ2-3; 12 positions agree with TRBD1. This CDR3 has 16 amino acids. Germline-derived CDR1 and CDR2 are MDHEN and SYDVKM. Unmatched junction bases numbered 7, after V lost 5 bases and J lost 4 bases. CDR3 DNA sequence: TGTGCCAGCAGTATCTCGGGACAGGGGGCGTCAGATACGCAGTATTTT. The encoded protein is CASSISGQGASDTQYF.

The gene calls are TRBV5-4 and TRBJ2-3, with TRBD2 matching 9 bases. The J segment lost 1 base and the V segment lost 3 bases, leaving 12 bases of the junction unmatched. CDR3 length: 18 amino acids. CDR1 and CDR2 (germline): SGHNT, YYREEE (reference sequence). In DNA form, the CDR3 reads TGTGCCAGCAGCTCCCCAAATCCTACTAGCGGGCGCACAGATACGCAGTATTTT. This encodes CASSSPNPTSGRTDTQYF.

This clone was recorded only once. The gene calls are TRBV10-3 and TRBJ1-1, with 7 nucleotides matching TRBD1. CDR3 size: 14 residues. V trimming: 7 bases; J trimming: 6 bases; junction bases outside the gene matches: 11. Germline assignment: CDR1 ENHRY and CDR2 SYGVKD. CDR3 bases: TGTGCCATCACCACGGGGCAGGGGGAGGCTGAAGCTTTCTTT. This translates into CAITTGQGEAEAFF.

This chain joins TRBV19 and TRBJ1-2; TRBD1 might be the D (5 bases). The germline gives CDR1 LNHDA, CDR2 SQIVND (reference sequence). The V end lost 7 bases, the J end lost 5 bases, and 8 bases lay between the germline ends. CDR3 length: 11 residues. CDR3 sequence reads: CASNGGYGYTF. The CDR3 DNA reads as TGTGCCAGTAACGGGGGGTATGGCTACACCTTC.

This chain links TRBV27 with TRBJ2-1, with D unclear. V gave up 5 bases and J gave up 6 bases, with 11 bases separating them. There are 13 residues in the CDR3. Germline loops: CDR1 MNHEY, CDR2 SMNVEV (reference sequence). The DNA for the CDR3 is TGTGCCAGCAGTGGCCCCCTCAGCAATGAGCAGTTCTTC. Its translation is CASSGPLSNEQFF.

This chain connects TRBV5-4 to TRBJ1-2; the match to TRBD1 covers 8 bases. Losses at the gene ends were 0 bases for V and 12 bases for J; bases not matched to a gene: 4. Germline V gives CDR1 SGHNT, CDR2 YYREEE (reference sequence). This CDR3 is 12 amino acids long. This chain's CDR3 is CASSLDRGIHTF. CDR3 nucleotides: TGTGCCAGCAGCTTGGACAGGGGGATTCACACCTTC.